These 10 T cell receptor beta chains were sequenced from one sample in a study of T cell responses to AZD1222 COVID-19 vaccine. The table came from immunoSEQ multiplex PCR; TCRdb's copy has only in-frame clones and leaves some out. There are about 140,000 clones in the sample; roughly nine tenths occur only once, and about 3% lies in the top ten. The source was peripheral blood, collected on day 0 of AZD1222 vaccination. These receptors all stem from an adult in good health.

Here the CDR3 DNA reads TGTGCCAGCAGCCAACGACAGGTAGCGGGCACTGAAGCTTTCTTT. Encoded protein: CASSQRQVAGTEAFF. The chain employs TRBV3-1 (or the pseudogene TRBV3-2) and TRBJ1-1; weak D call: TRBD1 (6 bases). This CDR3 spans 15 amino acids. Germline V CDR1 and CDR2: LGHDT, YNNKEL (reference sequence). The V end lost 2 bases, the J end lost 4 bases, and 14 bases lay between the germline ends.

V and J are TRBV5-1 and TRBJ2-5, with TRBD2 identical over 9 bases. This CDR3 spans 15 amino acids. The V gene end was trimmed by 2 bases and the J gene end by 4 bases; junction bases not matched to a gene: 6. Germline loops: CDR1 SGHRS, CDR2 YFSETQ. DNA of the CDR3: TGCGCCAGCAGCTTAGGCTTAGCGGGAGTAGAGACCCAGTACTTC. Translated, it gives CASSLGLAGVETQYF.

The V and J genes are TRBV6-2 or TRBV6-3 and TRBJ2-5, with 10 bases lining up with TRBD2. The CDR3 consists of 15 residues. The germline CDR1 and CDR2 sequences are MNHEY and SVGEGT. The ends lost 6 bases at V and 2 bases at J; junction bases unmatched: 6. The CDR3 sequence is CASSVTSGTQETQYF. The DNA of the CDR3 is TGTGCCAGCAGCGTAACTAGCGGGACACAAGAGACCCAGTACTTC.

The chain uses TRBV30 and TRBJ1-4; D may be TRBD1 (5 bases). Germline CDR1 and CDR2: GTSNPN and SVGIG (reference sequence). The CDR3 spans 15 residues. V dropped 2 bases and J dropped 5 bases, with 15 bases sitting between them. The CDR3 here is CAWSMADRLNEKLFF. DNA for the CDR3: TGTGCCTGGAGTATGGCCGACAGACTAAATGAAAAACTGTTTTTT.

This clone was seen ten or more times. The chain carries TRBV4-1 and TRBJ2-3; D remains unclear. CDR3 length equals 16 residues. Trimming took 3 bases from V and 2 from J, leaving 15 bases between them. Germline V gene sequence: CDR1 MGHRA, CDR2 YSYEKL. CDR3 bases: TGCGCCAGCAGCCAGGCTGACATGTTGGTCACAGATACGCAGTATTTT. This encodes CASSQADMLVTDTQYF.

The chain employs TRBV14 and TRBJ2-7, with D perhaps TRBD1 or TRBD2 (6 bases each). Trimming removed 3 bases at V and 1 base at J, with 16 bases between. This CDR3 is built from 16 residues. The V gene's germline CDR1 is SGHDN and CDR2 FVKESK. CDR3 protein: CASSQSGGGPSYEQYF. The CDR3 nucleotides read TGTGCCAGCAGCCAGTCAGGAGGGGGGCCTTCCTACGAGCAGTACTTC.

This CDR3 is CASSQDPGRETQYF. DNA of the CDR3: TGTGCCAGCAGCCAAGACCCAGGGAGGGAGACCCAGTACTTC. The genes are TRBV3-1 (or the pseudogene TRBV3-2) and TRBJ2-5; maybe TRBD2 (6 bases). From germline, CDR1 is LGHDT and CDR2 YNNKEL (reference sequence). V lost 0 bases to trimming and J lost 5 bases, with 10 bases between them. The CDR3 has 14 residues.

In its sample, this clone was seen once. The chain has TRBV6-6 and TRBJ1-2; TRBD1 agrees at 7 bases. J lost 8 bases, V lost 5 bases, and 5 bases had no gene match. CDR1 MNHNY and CDR2 SVGAGI come from the germline V gene (reference sequence). The CDR3 length is 12 residues. CDR3 bases: TGTGCCAGCAGTGGACAGGTCCGCGGCTACACCTTC. The encoded protein is CASSGQVRGYTF.

This clone was detected once. V and J are TRBV5-6 and TRBJ1-1; tentatively, D is TRBD1 (5 bases). The germline gives CDR1 SGHDT, CDR2 YYEEEE. V lost 4 bases and J 4 bases, leaving 17 bases between the germline ends. The CDR3 extends over 15 amino acids. For the CDR3, the DNA is TGTGCCAGCAGCCCACCACGCGGGGGATCCACTGAAGCTTTCTTT. This translates into CASSPPRGGSTEAFF. Full variable domain (remainder filled in from reference TRBV5-6 and TRBJ1-1): DAGVTQSPTHLIKTRGQQVTLRCSPKSGHDTVSWYQQALGQGPQFIFQYYEEEERQRGNFPDRFSGHQFPNYSSELNVNALLLGDSALYLCASSPPRGGSTEAFFGQGTRLTVV.

This rearrangement joins TRBV5-1 to TRBJ2-2; D is perhaps TRBD2 (6 bases). CDR1 and CDR2 (germline): SGHRS, YFSETQ. The CDR3 extends over 16 amino acids. V shed 2 bases and J shed 1 base, with 12 bases lying between them. The CDR3 spells CASSFPAGRNTGELFF. CDR3 bases: TGCGCCAGCAGCTTTCCCGCGGGAAGGAACACCGGGGAGCTGTTTTTT.